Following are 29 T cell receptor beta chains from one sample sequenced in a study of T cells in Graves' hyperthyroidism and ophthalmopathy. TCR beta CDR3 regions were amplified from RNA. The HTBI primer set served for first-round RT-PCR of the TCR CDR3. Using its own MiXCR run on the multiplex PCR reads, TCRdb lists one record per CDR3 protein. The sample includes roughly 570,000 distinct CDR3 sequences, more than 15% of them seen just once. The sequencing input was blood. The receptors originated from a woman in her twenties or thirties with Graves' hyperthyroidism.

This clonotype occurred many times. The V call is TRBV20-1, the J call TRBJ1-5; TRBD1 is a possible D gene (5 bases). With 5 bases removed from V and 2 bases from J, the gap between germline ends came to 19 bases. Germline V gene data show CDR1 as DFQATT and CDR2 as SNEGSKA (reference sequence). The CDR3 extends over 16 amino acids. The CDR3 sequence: CSAQQGRRIGNQPQHF. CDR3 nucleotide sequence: TGCAGTGCTCAGCAGGGTCGTCGGATAGGCAATCAGCCCCAGCATTTT.

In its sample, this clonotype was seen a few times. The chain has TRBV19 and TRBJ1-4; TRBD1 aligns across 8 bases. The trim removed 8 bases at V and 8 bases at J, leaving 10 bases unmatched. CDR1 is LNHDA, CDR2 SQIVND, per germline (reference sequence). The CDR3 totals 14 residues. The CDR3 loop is CASRPGQVIEKLFF. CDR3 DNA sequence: TGTGCCAGTCGCCCGGGACAGGTGATCGAAAAACTGTTTTTT.

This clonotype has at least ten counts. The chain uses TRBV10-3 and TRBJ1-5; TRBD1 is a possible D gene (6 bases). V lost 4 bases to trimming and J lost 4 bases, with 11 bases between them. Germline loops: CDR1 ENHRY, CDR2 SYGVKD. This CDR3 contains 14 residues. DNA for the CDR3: TGTGCCATCAGTGCGGGGGGCCTGAATCAGCCCCAGCATTTT. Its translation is CAISAGGLNQPQHF.

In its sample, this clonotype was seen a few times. The CDR3 nucleotides are TGCGCCAGCAGCTTGGACAGGCCCACGTCCGATACGCAGTATTTT. Amino acid sequence: CASSLDRPTSDTQYF. The chain is built from TRBV5-1 and TRBJ2-3, with D possibly TRBD1 on 5 matching bases. Looked up from germline, CDR1 is SGHRS and CDR2 is YFSETQ. CDR3 length: 15 amino acids. Between the trimmed V and J ends, which lost 0 bases and 6 bases, there was a span of 14 bases.

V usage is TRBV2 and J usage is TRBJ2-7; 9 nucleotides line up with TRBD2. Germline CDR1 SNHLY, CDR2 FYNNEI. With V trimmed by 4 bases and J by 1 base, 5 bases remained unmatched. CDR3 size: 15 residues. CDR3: CASSVWAGGSYEQYF. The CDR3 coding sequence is TGTGCCAGCAGTGTCTGGGCGGGAGGGTCCTACGAGCAGTACTTC.

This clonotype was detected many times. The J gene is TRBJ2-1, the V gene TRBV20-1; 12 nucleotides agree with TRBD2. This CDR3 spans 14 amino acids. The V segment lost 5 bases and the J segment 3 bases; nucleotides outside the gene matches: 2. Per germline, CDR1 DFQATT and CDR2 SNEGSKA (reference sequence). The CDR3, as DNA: TGCAGTGCTCCGGGACTAGCGGGCTACAATGAGCAGTTCTTC. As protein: CSAPGLAGYNEQFF.

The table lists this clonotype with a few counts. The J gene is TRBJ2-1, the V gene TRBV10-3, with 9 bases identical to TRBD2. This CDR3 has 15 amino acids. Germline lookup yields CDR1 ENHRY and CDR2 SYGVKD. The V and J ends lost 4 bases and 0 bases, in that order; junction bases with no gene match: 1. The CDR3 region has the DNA TGTGCCATCAGTGGACTAGCGGACTCCTACAATGAGCAGTTCTTC. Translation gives CAISGLADSYNEQFF.

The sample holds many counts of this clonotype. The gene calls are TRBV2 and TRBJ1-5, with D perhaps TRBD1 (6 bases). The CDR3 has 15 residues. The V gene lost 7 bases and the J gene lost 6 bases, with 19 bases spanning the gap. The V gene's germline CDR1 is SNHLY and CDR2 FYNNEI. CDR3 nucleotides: TGTGCCAGCAAGGAAGGGGGGGCAGGGACTCAGCCCCAGCATTTT. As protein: CASKEGGAGTQPQHF.

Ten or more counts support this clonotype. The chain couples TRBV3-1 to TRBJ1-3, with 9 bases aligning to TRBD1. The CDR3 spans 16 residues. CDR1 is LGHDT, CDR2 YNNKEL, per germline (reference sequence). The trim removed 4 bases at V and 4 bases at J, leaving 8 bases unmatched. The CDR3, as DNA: TGTGCCAGCAGCCCTGCGTTGGGGACAGGGGGAAACACCATATATTTT. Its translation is CASSPALGTGGNTIYF.

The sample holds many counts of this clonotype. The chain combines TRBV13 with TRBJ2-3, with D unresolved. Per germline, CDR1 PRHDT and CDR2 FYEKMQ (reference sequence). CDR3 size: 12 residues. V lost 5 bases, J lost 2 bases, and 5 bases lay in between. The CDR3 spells CASSQPTDTQYF. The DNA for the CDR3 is TGTGCCAGCAGCCAACCCACAGATACGCAGTATTTT.

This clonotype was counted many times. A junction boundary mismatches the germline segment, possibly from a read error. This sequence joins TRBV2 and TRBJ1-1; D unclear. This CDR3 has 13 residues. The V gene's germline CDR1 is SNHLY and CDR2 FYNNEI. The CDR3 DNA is TGTGCCAGCAGAGAAGGATGGAACACTGAAGCTTTCTTT. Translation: CASREGWNTEAFF.

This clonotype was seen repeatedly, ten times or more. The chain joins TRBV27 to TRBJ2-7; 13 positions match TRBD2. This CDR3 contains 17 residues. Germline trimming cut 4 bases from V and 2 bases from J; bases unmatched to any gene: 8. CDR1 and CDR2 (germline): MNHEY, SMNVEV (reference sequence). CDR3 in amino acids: CASSSLAGGPETYEQYF. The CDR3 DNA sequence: TGTGCCAGCAGTTCACTAGCGGGAGGGCCAGAGACCTACGAGCAGTACTTC.

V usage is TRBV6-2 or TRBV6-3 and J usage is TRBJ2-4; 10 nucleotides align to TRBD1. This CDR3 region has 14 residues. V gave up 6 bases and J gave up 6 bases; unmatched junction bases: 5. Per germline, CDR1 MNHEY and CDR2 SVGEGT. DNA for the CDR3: TGTGCCAGCAGCCGGGGACAGGGGTTAAACATTCAGTACTTC. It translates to CASSRGQGLNIQYF.

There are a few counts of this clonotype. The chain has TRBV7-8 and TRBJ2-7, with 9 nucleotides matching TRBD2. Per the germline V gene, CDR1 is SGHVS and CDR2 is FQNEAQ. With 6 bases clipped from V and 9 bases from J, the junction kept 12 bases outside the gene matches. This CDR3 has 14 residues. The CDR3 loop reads CASRSRLAEAPQYF. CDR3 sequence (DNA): TGTGCCAGCAGGAGCCGACTAGCGGAGGCCCCGCAGTACTTC.

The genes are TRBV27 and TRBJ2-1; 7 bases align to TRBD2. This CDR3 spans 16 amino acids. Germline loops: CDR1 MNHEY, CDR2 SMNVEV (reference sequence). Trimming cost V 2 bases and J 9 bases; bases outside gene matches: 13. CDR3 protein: CASSLGPGTSAGEQFF. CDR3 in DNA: TGTGCCAGCAGTTTAGGTCCCGGAACTAGCGCTGGTGAGCAGTTCTTC.

As DNA, the CDR3 is TGTGCCAGCAGTTTTACGGGCGCGCTCACCGGGGAGCTGTTTTTT. It yields the protein CASSFTGALTGELFF. V gene TRBV28 combines with J gene TRBJ2-2; no firm D call. The CDR3 runs 15 residues. Trimming removed 3 bases at V and 4 bases at J, with 12 bases between. The germline V gene has CDR1 MDHEN and CDR2 SYDVKM. The whole variable domain, remainder taken from reference TRBV28 and TRBJ2-2, is DVKVTQSSRYLVKRTGEKVFLECVQDMDHENMFWYRQDPGLGLRLIYFSYDVKMKEKGDIPEGYSVSREKKERFSLILESASTNQTSMYLCASSFTGALTGELFFGEGSRLTVL.

For the CDR3, the DNA is TGCAGTGCCTGCCCCGCACTAGCGGGAGAGTTCTACGAGCAGTACTTC. This gives the protein CSACPALAGEFYEQYF. The rearrangement uses TRBV20-1 and TRBJ2-7; TRBD2 matches 11 bases. This CDR3 has 16 residues. Germline-derived CDR1 and CDR2 are DFQATT and SNEGSKA (reference sequence). The trim removed 6 bases at V and 3 bases at J, leaving 13 bases unmatched.

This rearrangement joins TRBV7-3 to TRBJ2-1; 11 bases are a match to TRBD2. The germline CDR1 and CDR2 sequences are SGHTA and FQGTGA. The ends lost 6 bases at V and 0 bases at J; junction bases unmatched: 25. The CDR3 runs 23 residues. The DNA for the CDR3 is TGTGCCAGCAGTTCAATACCCGTACCGGGACTAGCGGCCGGGTTCAGCTCCTACAATGAGCAGTTCTTC. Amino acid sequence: CASSSIPVPGLAAGFSSYNEQFF.

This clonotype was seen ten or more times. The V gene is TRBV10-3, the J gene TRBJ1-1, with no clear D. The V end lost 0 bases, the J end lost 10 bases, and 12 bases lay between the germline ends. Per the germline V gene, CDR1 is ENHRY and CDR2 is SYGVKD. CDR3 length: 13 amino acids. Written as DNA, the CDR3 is TGTGCCATCAGTGAGTCAGGGTACCTTCCAGCTTTCTTT. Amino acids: CAISESGYLPAFF.

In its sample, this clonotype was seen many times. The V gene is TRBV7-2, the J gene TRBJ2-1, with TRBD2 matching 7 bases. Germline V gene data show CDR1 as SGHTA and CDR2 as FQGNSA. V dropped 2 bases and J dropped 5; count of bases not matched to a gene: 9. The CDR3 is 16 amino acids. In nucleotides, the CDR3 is TGTGCCAGCAGCTTACTTTGGGGCGGGAGCAACAATGAGCAGTTCTTC. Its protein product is CASSLLWGGSNNEQFF.

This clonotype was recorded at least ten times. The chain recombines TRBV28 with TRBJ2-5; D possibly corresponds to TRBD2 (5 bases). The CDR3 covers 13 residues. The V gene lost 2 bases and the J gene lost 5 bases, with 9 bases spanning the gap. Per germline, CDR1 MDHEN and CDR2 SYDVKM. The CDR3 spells CASSLEGLETQYF. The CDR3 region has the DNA TGTGCCAGCAGTTTAGAGGGTCTGGAGACCCAGTACTTC.

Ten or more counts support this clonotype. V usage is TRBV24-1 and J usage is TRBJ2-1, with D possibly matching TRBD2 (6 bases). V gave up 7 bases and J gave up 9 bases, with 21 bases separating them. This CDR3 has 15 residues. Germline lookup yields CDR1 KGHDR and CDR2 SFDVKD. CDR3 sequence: CATSAPGDGLIEQFF. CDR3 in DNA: TGTGCCACCAGCGCCCCGGGGGATGGTTTAATTGAGCAGTTCTTC.

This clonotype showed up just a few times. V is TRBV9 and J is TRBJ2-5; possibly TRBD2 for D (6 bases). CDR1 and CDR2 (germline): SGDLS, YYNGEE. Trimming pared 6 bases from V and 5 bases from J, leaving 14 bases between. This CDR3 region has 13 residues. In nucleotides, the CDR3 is TGTGCCAGCAACCTGGAGGGAGAGGAGACCCAGTACTTC. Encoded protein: CASNLEGEETQYF.

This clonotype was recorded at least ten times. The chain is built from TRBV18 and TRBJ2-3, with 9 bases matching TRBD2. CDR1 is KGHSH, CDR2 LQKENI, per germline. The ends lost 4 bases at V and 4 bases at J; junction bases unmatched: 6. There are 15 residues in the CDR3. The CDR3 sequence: CASSQTSGGSDTQYF. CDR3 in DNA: TGTGCCAGCTCACAGACTAGCGGAGGATCAGATACGCAGTATTTT.

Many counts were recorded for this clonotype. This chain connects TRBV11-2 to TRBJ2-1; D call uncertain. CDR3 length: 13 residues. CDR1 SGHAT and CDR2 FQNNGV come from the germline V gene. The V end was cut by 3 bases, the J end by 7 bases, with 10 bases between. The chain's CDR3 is CASSFDALNEQFF. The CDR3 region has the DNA TGTGCCAGCAGCTTTGACGCCCTTAATGAGCAGTTCTTC.

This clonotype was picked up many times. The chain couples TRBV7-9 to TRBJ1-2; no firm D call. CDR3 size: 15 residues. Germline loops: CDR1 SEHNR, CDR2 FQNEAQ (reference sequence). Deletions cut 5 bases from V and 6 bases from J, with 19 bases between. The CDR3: CASSPPVTGSDGYTF. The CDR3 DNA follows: TGTGCCAGCAGCCCCCCTGTGACGGGGTCCGATGGCTACACCTTC.

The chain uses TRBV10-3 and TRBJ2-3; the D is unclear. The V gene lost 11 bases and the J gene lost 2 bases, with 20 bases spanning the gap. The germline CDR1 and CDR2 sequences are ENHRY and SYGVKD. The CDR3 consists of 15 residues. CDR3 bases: TGTGCCGCCATGGGTGGGGATGGAGCCACAGATACGCAGTATTTT. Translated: CAAMGGDGATDTQYF.

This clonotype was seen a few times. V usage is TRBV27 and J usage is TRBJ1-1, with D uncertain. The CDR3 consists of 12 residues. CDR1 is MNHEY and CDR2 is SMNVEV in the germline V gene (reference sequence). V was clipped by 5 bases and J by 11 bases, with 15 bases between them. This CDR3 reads CASSQLAGTAFF. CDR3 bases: TGTGCCAGCAGTCAGTTGGCGGGAACGGCTTTCTTT.

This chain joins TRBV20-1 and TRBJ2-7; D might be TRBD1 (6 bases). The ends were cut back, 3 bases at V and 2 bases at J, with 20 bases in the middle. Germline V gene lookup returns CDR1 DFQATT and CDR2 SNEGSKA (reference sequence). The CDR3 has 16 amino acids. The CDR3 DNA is TGCAGTGCTAGGAAGACAGGAACGATAAACCCCTACGAGCAGTACTTC. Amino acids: CSARKTGTINPYEQYF.